This T cell receptor (beta chain) was recorded in a study of blood T cell repertoires in COVID-19. At the level of the study: Sources were T cells, B-cell-depleted T cells, or PBMCs; the material itself was cDNA or gDNA.

Sequencing used immunoSEQ multiplex PCR; TCRdb keeps in-frame clones, though not all of them. Of about 400,000 clones listed, just over 85% were seen once; the top ten hold 1.4% to 1.5%. There are a few counts of this clone. The CDR3 contains 14 residues. Germline CDR1 and CDR2: MNHEY and SVGAGI. V trimming: 9 bases; J trimming: 1 base; junction bases outside the gene matches: 7. This sequence originates from a woman aged 25 to 39 with active or convalescent COVID-19. The specimen sequenced was peripheral blood. The chain uses TRBV6-5 and TRBJ2-3; TRBD1 agrees at 7 bases. CDR3 loop: CASRQGIGTDTQYF. DNA for the CDR3: TGTGCCAGTAGACAGGGTATCGGCACAGATACGCAGTATTTT.